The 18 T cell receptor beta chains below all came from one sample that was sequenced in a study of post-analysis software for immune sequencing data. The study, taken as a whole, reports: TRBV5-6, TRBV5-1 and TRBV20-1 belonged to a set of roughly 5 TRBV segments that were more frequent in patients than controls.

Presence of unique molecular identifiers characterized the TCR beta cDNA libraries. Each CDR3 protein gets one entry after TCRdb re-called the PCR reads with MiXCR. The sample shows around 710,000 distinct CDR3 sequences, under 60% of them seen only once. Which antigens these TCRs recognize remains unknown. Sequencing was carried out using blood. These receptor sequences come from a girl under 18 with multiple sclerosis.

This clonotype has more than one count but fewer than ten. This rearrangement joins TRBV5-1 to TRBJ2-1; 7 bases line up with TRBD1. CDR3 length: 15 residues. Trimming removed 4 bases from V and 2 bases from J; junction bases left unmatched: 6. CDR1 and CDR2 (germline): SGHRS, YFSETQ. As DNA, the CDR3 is TGCGCCAGCAGCCCCGTCCAGGGGGCCTACAATGAGCAGTTCTTC. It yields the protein CASSPVQGAYNEQFF.

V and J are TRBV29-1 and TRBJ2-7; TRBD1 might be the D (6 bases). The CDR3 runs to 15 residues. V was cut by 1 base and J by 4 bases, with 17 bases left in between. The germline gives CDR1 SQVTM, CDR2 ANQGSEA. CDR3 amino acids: CSVEGTEKDFYEQYF. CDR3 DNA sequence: TGCAGCGTTGAAGGGACAGAGAAAGATTTTTACGAGCAGTACTTC.

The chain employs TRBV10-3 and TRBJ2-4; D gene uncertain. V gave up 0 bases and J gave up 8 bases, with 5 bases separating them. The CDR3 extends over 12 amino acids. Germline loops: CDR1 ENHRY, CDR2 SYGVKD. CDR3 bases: TGTGCCATCAGTGAGTCTGAGGACATTCAGTACTTC. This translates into CAISESEDIQYF.

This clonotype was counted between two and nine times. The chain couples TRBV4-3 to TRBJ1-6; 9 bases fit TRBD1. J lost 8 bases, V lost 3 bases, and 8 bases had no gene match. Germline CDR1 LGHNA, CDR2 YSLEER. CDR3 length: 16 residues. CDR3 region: CASSQTIRDRDSPLHF. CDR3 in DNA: TGCGCCAGCAGCCAGACCATTCGGGACAGGGATTCACCCCTCCACTTT.

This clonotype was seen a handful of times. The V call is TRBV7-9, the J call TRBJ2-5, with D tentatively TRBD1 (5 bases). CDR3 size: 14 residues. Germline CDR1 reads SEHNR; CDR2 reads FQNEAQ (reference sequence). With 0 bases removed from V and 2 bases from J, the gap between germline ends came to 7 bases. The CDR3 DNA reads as TGTGCCAGCAGCTTAGCGACAGCTCAAGAGACCCAGTACTTC. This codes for CASSLATAQETQYF.

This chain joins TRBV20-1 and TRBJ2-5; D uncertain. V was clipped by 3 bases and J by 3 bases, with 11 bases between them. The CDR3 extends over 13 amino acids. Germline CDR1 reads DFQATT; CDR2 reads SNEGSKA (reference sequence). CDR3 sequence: CSARPDGKETQYF. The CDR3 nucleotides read TGCAGTGCTAGGCCGGACGGTAAAGAGACCCAGTACTTC.

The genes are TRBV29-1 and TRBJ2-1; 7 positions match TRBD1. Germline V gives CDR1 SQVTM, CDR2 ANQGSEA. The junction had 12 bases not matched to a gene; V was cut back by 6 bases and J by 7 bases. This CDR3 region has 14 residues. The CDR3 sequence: CSVRGGTVRNEQFF. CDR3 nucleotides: TGCAGCGTCCGTGGTGGGACAGTAAGGAATGAGCAGTTCTTC.

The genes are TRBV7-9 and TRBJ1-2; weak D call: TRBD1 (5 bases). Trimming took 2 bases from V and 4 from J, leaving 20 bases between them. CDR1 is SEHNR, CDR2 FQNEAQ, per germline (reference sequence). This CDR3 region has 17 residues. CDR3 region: CASSLCPRQGTCYGYTF. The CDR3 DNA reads TGTGCCAGCAGCTTATGTCCAAGGCAGGGTACTTGCTATGGCTACACCTTC.

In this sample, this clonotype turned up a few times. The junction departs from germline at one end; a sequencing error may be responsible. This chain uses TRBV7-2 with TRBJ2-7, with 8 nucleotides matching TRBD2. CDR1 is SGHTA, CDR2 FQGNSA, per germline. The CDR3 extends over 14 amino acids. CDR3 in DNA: TGTGCCAGCACCTTAAGCGGGAGCAACTACGAGCAGTACTTC. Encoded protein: CASTLSGSNYEQYF. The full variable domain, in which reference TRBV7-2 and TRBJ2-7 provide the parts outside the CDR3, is GAGVSQSPSNKVTEKGKDVELRCDPISGHTALYWYRQSLGQGLEFLIYFQGNSAPDKSGLPSDRFSAERTGGSVSTLTIQRTQQEDSAVYLCASTLSGSNYEQYFGPGTRLTVT.

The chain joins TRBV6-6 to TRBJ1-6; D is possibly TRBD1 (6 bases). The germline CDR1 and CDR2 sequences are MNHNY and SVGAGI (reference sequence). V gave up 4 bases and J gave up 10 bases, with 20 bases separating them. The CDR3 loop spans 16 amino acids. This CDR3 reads CASSSTIPGAGSPLHF. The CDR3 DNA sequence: TGTGCCAGCAGTTCTACCATCCCAGGGGCGGGCTCACCCCTCCACTTT.

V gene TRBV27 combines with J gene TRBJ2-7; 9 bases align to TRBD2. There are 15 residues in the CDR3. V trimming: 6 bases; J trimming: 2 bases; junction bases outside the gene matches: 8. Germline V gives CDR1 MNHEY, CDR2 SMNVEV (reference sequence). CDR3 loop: CASRKGGTSPYEQYF. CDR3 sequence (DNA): TGTGCCAGCAGGAAGGGGGGGACTAGCCCCTACGAGCAGTACTTC.

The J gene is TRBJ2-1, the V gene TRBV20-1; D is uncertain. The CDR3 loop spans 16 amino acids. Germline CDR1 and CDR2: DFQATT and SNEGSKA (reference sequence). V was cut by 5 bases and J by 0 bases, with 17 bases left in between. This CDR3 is CSALPLGSSSYNEQFF. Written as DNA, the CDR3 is TGCAGTGCTCTACCTTTAGGCAGCAGCTCCTACAATGAGCAGTTCTTC.

CDR3 residues: CSARLGRGFDEQYF. The CDR3 DNA is TGCAGTGCTAGATTGGGCAGGGGCTTCGACGAGCAGTACTTC. This chain uses TRBV20-1 with TRBJ2-7, with D perhaps matching TRBD1 (6 bases). The germline V and J ends were trimmed by 2 bases and 5 bases, with 16 bases remaining between them. Germline assignment: CDR1 DFQATT and CDR2 SNEGSKA (reference sequence). The CDR3 extends over 14 amino acids.

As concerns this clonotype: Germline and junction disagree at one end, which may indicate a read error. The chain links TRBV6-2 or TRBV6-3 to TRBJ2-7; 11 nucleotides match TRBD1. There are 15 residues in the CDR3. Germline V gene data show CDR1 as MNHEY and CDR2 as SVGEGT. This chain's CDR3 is CVSSYEGTGGYEQYF. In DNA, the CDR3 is TGTGTCAGCAGTTACGAGGGGACAGGGGGCTACGAGCAGTACTTC.

In DNA, the CDR3 is TGTGCCACCAGCAGAGATTTTCAAGGGGCCGGCGAGCAGTACTTC. The encoded protein is CATSRDFQGAGEQYF. The chain links TRBV15 to TRBJ2-7; a possible D gene is TRBD1 (5 bases). V was cut by 0 bases and J by 6 bases, with 15 bases left in between. Germline CDR1 reads LNHNV; CDR2 reads YYDKDF (reference sequence). The CDR3 loop spans 15 amino acids.

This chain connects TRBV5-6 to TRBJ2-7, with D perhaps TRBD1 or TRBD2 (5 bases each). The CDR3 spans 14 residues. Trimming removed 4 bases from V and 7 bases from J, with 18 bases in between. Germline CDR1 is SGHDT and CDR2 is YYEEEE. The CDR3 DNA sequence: TGTGCCAGCAGCCCAACAGAGGGGTACAATGAGCAGTACTTC. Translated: CASSPTEGYNEQYF.

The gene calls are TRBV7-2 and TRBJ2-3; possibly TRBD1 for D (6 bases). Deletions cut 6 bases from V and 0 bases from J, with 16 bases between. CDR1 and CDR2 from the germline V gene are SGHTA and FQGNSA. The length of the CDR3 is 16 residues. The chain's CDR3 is CASRQMVRGSTDTQYF. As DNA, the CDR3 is TGTGCCAGCAGACAAATGGTTAGGGGGAGCACAGATACGCAGTATTTT. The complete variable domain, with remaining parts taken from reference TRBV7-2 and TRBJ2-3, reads GAGVSQSPSNKVTEKGKDVELRCDPISGHTALYWYRQSLGQGLEFLIYFQGNSAPDKSGLPSDRFSAERTGGSVSTLTIQRTQQEDSAVYLCASRQMVRGSTDTQYFGPGTRLTVL.

CDR3 residues: CASSPGRRDQETQYF. Here the CDR3 DNA reads TGTGCCAGCAGCCCCGGGAGGCGGGACCAAGAGACCCAGTACTTC. The chain combines TRBV7-2 with TRBJ2-5; 7 nucleotides align to TRBD2. Germline loops: CDR1 SGHTA, CDR2 FQGNSA. J lost 0 bases, V lost 5 bases, and 6 bases had no gene match. This CDR3 spans 15 amino acids.